The sequence of this T cell receptor (beta chain) was determined in a study of radiation and T cells in renal cell carcinoma. Across the whole study: Nephrectomy followed 15 Gy stereotactic body radiation by 4 weeks.

Sequencing was performed with immunoSEQ multiplex PCR; in TCRdb, only in-frame clones are kept and a portion is missing. The sample has 140,000 to 150,000 clones, about 87% seen once; the top ten hold 3.5% to 5%. Study results and limitations: From baseline, blood top tumor clonotypes peaked at 2 weeks post-radiation. No pretreatment tumor biopsies were available for baseline clonotypes.

A note on this clone: The target antigen is unknown.

This CDR3 contains 15 residues. The V end was cut by 0 bases, the J end by 2 bases, with 14 bases between. The germline CDR1 and CDR2 sequences are GTSNPN and SVGIG (reference sequence). The time point was: baseline pretreatment blood. Treatment denoted: 15 Gy SBRT to primary tumor, nephrectomy 4 weeks later. This renal cell carcinoma was of the clear cell type. This receptor was taken from a woman between 70 and 85 years old with renal cell carcinoma. The V and J genes are TRBV30 and TRBJ2-7, with a weak D call TRBD2 (7 bases). The specimen was blood, collected from a patient whose treatment included radiotherapy and nephrectomy. CDR3 nucleotides: TGTGCCTGGAGTGTAGCCGGGGGGCCCGCCTACGAGCAGTACTTC. It translates to CAWSVAGGPAYEQYF. Variable domain in full (rest from reference TRBV30 and TRBJ2-7): SQTIHQWPATLVQPVGSPLSLECTVEGTSNPNLYWYRQAAGRGLQLLFYSVGIGQISSEVPQNLSASRPQDRQFILSSKKLLLSDSGFYLCAWSVAGGPAYEQYFGPGTRLTVT.